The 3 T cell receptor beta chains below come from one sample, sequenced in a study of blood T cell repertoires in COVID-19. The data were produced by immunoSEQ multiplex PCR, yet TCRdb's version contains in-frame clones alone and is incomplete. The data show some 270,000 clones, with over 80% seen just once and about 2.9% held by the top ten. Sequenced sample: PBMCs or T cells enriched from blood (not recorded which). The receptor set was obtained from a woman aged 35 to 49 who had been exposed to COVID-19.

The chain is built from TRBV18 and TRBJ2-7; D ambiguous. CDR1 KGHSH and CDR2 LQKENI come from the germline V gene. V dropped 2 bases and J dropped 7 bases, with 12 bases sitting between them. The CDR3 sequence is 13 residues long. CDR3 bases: TGTGCCAGCTCACCAACCTCCTCACGGGAGCAGTACTTC. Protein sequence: CASSPTSSREQYF.

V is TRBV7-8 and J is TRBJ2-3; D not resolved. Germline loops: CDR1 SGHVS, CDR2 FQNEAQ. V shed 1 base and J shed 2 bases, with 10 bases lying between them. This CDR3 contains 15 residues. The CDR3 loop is CASSLEWQSTDTQYF. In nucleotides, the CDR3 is TGTGCCAGCAGCTTAGAATGGCAGTCCACAGATACGCAGTATTTT.

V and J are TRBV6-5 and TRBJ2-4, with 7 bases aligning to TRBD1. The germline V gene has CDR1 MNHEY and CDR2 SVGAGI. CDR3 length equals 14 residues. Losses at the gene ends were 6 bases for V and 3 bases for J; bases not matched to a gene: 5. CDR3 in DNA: TGTGCCAGCAGCAGGGGGAAGGACAAAAACATTCAGTACTTC. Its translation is CASSRGKDKNIQYF.